The 25 T cell receptor beta chains reported below all come from one sample, sequenced in a study of long-term antiretroviral therapy in people with HIV. A v3.0 immunoSEQ assay was performed at survey level. Assay: immunoSEQ multiplex PCR; the TCRdb copy retains only in-frame clones and omits some. This table holds approximately 23,000 clones, roughly nine tenths found once. Specimen: unsorted PBMCs, collected 2.7 years after starting antiretroviral therapy. The receptors were sampled from a man aged 40-49 years with HIV.

This chain links TRBV5-1 with TRBJ2-3; D is possibly TRBD1 (6 bases). CDR3 length: 13 residues. Germline lookup yields CDR1 SGHRS and CDR2 YFSETQ. Trimming removed 0 bases from V and 6 bases from J, with 8 bases in between. The CDR3 DNA reads as TGCGCCAGCAGCTTGGACAGGGTGGATACGCAGTATTTT. Amino acid sequence: CASSLDRVDTQYF.

Only one count was recorded for this clone. This chain connects TRBV4-1 to TRBJ1-4, with D possibly being TRBD1 (5 bases). Germline CDR1 and CDR2: MGHRA and YSYEKL. The CDR3 runs 16 residues. The V end lost 0 bases, the J end lost 5 bases, and 13 bases lay between the germline ends. CDR3 residues: CASSQDWDGENEKLFF. The CDR3, as DNA: TGCGCCAGCAGCCAAGATTGGGACGGTGAAAATGAAAAACTGTTTTTT.

V usage is TRBV6-1 and J usage is TRBJ2-7, with D possibly being TRBD1 (6 bases). This CDR3 region has 15 residues. From germline, CDR1 is MNHNS and CDR2 SASEGT. V gave up 7 bases and J gave up 0 bases, with 16 bases separating them. CDR3 loop: CASIVEQGFSYEQYF. CDR3 DNA sequence: TGTGCCAGCATCGTAGAACAGGGTTTCTCCTACGAGCAGTACTTC.

The gene calls are TRBV7-8 and TRBJ1-1, with D unresolved. Trimming cost V 5 bases and J 0 bases, with 10 bases left between them. CDR3 length: 14 amino acids. The germline gives CDR1 SGHVS, CDR2 FQNEAQ. CDR3 protein: CASSTGPLNTEAFF. For the CDR3, the DNA is TGTGCCAGCAGCACCGGACCCCTGAACACTGAAGCTTTCTTT. The full variable domain, in which reference TRBV7-8 and TRBJ1-1 provide the parts outside the CDR3, is GAGVSQSPRYKVAKRGQDVALRCDPISGHVSLFWYQQALGQGPEFLTYFQNEAQLDKSGLPSDRFFAERPEGSVSTLKIQRTQQEDSAVYLCASSTGPLNTEAFFGQGTRLTVV.

The chain recombines TRBV11-3 with TRBJ2-3; 9 bases align to TRBD1. With V trimmed by 3 bases and J by 3 bases, 4 bases remained unmatched. Looked up from germline, CDR1 is SGHNT and CDR2 is YENEEA. The CDR3 is made up of 15 amino acids. The chain's CDR3 is CASSLGQGETDTQYF. CDR3 nucleotide sequence: TGTGCCAGCAGCTTGGGACAGGGAGAAACAGATACGCAGTATTTT. The full variable domain, in which reference TRBV11-3 and TRBJ2-3 provide the parts outside the CDR3, is EAGVVQSPRYKIIEKKQPVAFWCNPISGHNTLYWYLQNLGQGPELLIRYENEEAVDDSQLPKDRFSAERLKGVDSTLKIQPAELGDSAVYLCASSLGQGETDTQYFGPGTRLTVL.

The chain has TRBV5-1 and TRBJ1-1; D remains unclear. The CDR3 sequence is 15 residues long. CDR1 and CDR2 from the germline V gene are SGHRS and YFSETQ. Trimming cost V 0 bases and J 1 base, with 10 bases left between them. CDR3 amino acids: CASSLGQAGNTEAFF. The CDR3 DNA reads TGCGCCAGCAGCTTGGGTCAGGCTGGGAACACTGAAGCTTTCTTT.

The chain recombines TRBV27 with TRBJ2-7; TRBD1 is a possible D gene (6 bases). Germline lookup yields CDR1 MNHEY and CDR2 SMNVEV (reference sequence). Between the trimmed V and J ends, which lost 4 bases and 2 bases, there was a span of 9 bases. This CDR3 region has 13 residues. The CDR3 bases are TGTGCCAGCAGTTCAACAGGGACCTACGAGCAGTACTTC. Protein sequence: CASSSTGTYEQYF.

The chain carries TRBV29-1 and TRBJ1-2; D gene unclear. The CDR3 consists of 12 residues. Germline CDR1 reads SQVTM; CDR2 reads ANQGSEA. Trimming removed 3 bases at V and 6 bases at J, with 11 bases between. The CDR3 loop reads CSVDRGNHGYTF. Written as DNA, the CDR3 is TGCAGCGTTGATCGAGGGAACCATGGCTACACCTTC.

V usage is TRBV7-2 and J usage is TRBJ2-7; 8 nucleotides agree with TRBD1. The V segment lost 5 bases and the J segment 0 bases; nucleotides outside the gene matches: 6. The CDR3 loop spans 15 amino acids. The germline CDR1 and CDR2 sequences are SGHTA and FQGNSA. The CDR3 reads CASSIGQGSSYEQYF. The CDR3, as DNA: TGTGCCAGCAGCATCGGACAGGGAAGCTCCTACGAGCAGTACTTC.

CDR3 bases: TGCGCCAGCAGCCAAGATGGGGAGGTGACTAATGAAAAACTGTTTTTT. Translated: CASSQDGEVTNEKLFF. J is TRBJ1-4 and V is TRBV4-1; D is unclear. The length of the CDR3 is 16 residues. Germline V CDR1 and CDR2: MGHRA, YSYEKL. V gave up 0 bases and J gave up 2 bases, with 10 bases separating them.

This sequence joins TRBV7-6 and TRBJ2-1; no clear D gene. The CDR3 sequence is 13 residues long. The V gene's germline CDR1 is SGHVS and CDR2 FNYEAQ. The V end lost 2 bases, the J end lost 9 bases, and 11 bases lay between the germline ends. Written as DNA, the CDR3 is TGTGCCAGCAGCTTATCTTTTGCCAGTGAGCAGTTCTTC. Translating gives CASSLSFASEQFF.

This clone appeared a single time. This chain connects TRBV28 to TRBJ1-2; D is unclear. Trimming shortened V by 3 bases and J by 3 bases, and 11 bases separated the two germline ends. CDR1 and CDR2 (germline): MDHEN, SYDVKM. This CDR3 has 14 residues. CDR3 loop: CASSLDRPYYGYTF. The CDR3 region has the DNA TGTGCCAGCAGTTTGGATAGACCATACTATGGCTACACCTTC.

The chain combines TRBV28 with TRBJ2-2; possibly TRBD2 for D (6 bases). The germline CDR1 and CDR2 sequences are MDHEN and SYDVKM. The ends were cut back, 2 bases at V and 3 bases at J, with 10 bases in the middle. CDR3 length equals 15 residues. DNA for the CDR3: TGTGCCAGCAGTTTAAGGCGGGGTTACACCGGGGAGCTGTTTTTT. Amino acids: CASSLRRGYTGELFF.

This clone occurred a few times. The gene calls are TRBV7-9 and TRBJ1-1, with D possibly being TRBD1 (5 bases). From germline, CDR1 is SEHNR and CDR2 FQNEAQ (reference sequence). The CDR3 loop spans 14 amino acids. V lost 7 bases and J 1 base, leaving 13 bases between the germline ends. CDR3 loop: CASIGGSPNTEAFF. CDR3 coding DNA: TGTGCCAGCATTGGGGGGAGCCCGAACACTGAAGCTTTCTTT. Full variable domain (rest looked up from reference TRBV7-9 and TRBJ1-1): DTGVSQNPRHKITKRGQNVTFRCDPISEHNRLYWYRQTLGQGPEFLTYFQNEAQLEKSRLLSDRFSAERPKGSFSTLEIQRTEQGDSAMYLCASIGGSPNTEAFFGQGTRLTVV.

The CDR3 spells CASLTDTYEQYF. CDR3 nucleotides: TGTGCCAGCCTTACCGACACTTACGAGCAGTACTTC. The chain joins TRBV11-2 to TRBJ2-7, with D unclear. This CDR3 spans 12 amino acids. Germline V lookup: CDR1 SGHAT, CDR2 FQNNGV. The V gene lost 8 bases and the J gene lost 4 bases, with 12 bases spanning the gap.

The CDR3 DNA follows: TGTGCCAGTAGTATAGACAGGGGGCTAGCTAACACTGAAGCTTTCTTT. It is translated as CASSIDRGLANTEAFF. V and J are TRBV19 and TRBJ1-1; the match to TRBD1 covers 8 bases. Per germline, CDR1 LNHDA and CDR2 SQIVND (reference sequence). The CDR3 runs 16 residues. V lost 0 bases, J lost 2 bases, and 5 bases stayed unmatched.

The chain recombines TRBV25-1 with TRBJ2-7; D might be TRBD2 (6 bases). V was cut by 7 bases and J by 4 bases, with 8 bases left in between. The germline gives CDR1 MGHDK, CDR2 SYGVNS. The CDR3 length is 11 residues. In DNA, the CDR3 is TGTGCCAGCAACGGGGGTTACGAGCAGTACTTC. Protein sequence: CASNGGYEQYF.

The chain joins TRBV19 to TRBJ2-7; 8 bases are a match to TRBD1. Germline V gives CDR1 LNHDA, CDR2 SQIVND (reference sequence). The CDR3 extends over 13 amino acids. V gave up 5 bases and J gave up 5 bases; unmatched junction bases: 5. DNA for the CDR3: TGTGCCAGTAGTCCGGGACAGGTAAACGAGCAGTACTTC. This encodes CASSPGQVNEQYF.

The genes are TRBV29-1 and TRBJ2-3; possible D gene TRBD1, 5 bases. Germline V gives CDR1 SQVTM, CDR2 ANQGSEA. The CDR3 spans 13 residues. V lost 5 bases, J lost 0 bases, and 9 bases lay in between. CDR3 amino acids: CSVLAGSTDTQYF. The CDR3 coding sequence is TGCAGCGTTTTGGCAGGGAGCACAGATACGCAGTATTTT.

The gene calls are TRBV18 and TRBJ2-5, with D possibly TRBD1 on 5 matching bases. The CDR3 is 14 amino acids. CDR1 and CDR2 from the germline V gene are KGHSH and LQKENI. V lost 3 bases and J 0 bases, leaving 8 bases between the germline ends. This CDR3 reads CASSPAGYQETQYF. In nucleotides, the CDR3 is TGTGCCAGCTCACCGGCAGGGTACCAAGAGACCCAGTACTTC.

The chain joins TRBV25-1 to TRBJ2-1; a possible D gene is TRBD2 (6 bases). This CDR3 comprises 15 residues. The germline CDR1 and CDR2 sequences are MGHDK and SYGVNS. V shed 4 bases and J shed 1 base, with 11 bases lying between them. The CDR3, as DNA: TGTGCCAGCAGTGGAGCGGGTGTTTCCTACAATGAGCAGTTCTTC. Translated: CASSGAGVSYNEQFF.

The chain recombines TRBV5-6 with TRBJ1-2; 9 positions agree with TRBD1. The CDR3 contains 15 residues. Looked up from germline, CDR1 is SGHDT and CDR2 is YYEEEE. With 6 bases clipped from V and 4 bases from J, the junction kept 10 bases outside the gene matches. The CDR3 is CASIANTGGTYGYTF. In DNA, the CDR3 is TGTGCCAGCATCGCCAATACAGGGGGCACCTATGGCTACACCTTC.

CDR3 loop: CASSNSDRGGRETQYF. DNA for the CDR3: TGTGCCAGCAGCAATTCCGACAGGGGAGGTCGAGAGACCCAGTACTTC. The rearrangement uses TRBV21-1 and TRBJ2-5; the table's D gene call, TRBD1, was not cross checked with the DNA. TRBV21-1 is annotated as a pseudogene. CDR3 length equals 16 residues.

V gene TRBV6-4 combines with J gene TRBJ2-1; 12 nucleotides match TRBD2. The length of the CDR3 is 15 residues. The J segment lost 4 bases and the V segment lost 7 bases, leaving 5 bases of the junction unmatched. The germline gives CDR1 MRHNA, CDR2 SNTAGT. CDR3 nucleotides: TGTGCCAGCAAAATCCTAGCGGGAGGGTACAATGAGCAGTTCTTC. This encodes CASKILAGGYNEQFF.

This clone was counted a few times. The V and J genes are TRBV30 and TRBJ1-5; D is undetermined. The CDR3 loop spans 14 amino acids. CDR1 and CDR2 (germline): GTSNPN, SVGIG (reference sequence). The V end was cut by 5 bases, the J end by 4 bases, with 15 bases between. CDR3 sequence reads: CAWSQAGSNQPQHF. Written as DNA, the CDR3 is TGTGCCTGGTCCCAGGCGGGATCGAATCAGCCCCAGCATTTT.